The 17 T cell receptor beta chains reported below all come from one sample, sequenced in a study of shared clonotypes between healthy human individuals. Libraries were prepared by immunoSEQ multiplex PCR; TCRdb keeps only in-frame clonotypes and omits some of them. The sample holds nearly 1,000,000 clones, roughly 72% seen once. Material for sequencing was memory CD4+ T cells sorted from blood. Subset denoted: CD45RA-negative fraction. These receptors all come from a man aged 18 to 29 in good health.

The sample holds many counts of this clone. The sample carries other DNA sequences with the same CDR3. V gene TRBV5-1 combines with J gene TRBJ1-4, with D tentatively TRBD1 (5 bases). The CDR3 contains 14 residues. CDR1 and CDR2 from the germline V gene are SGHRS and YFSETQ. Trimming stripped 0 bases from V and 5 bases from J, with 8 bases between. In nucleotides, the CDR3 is TGCGCCAGCAGCTTGGGTCAGGGCAATGAAAAACTGTTTTTT. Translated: CASSLGQGNEKLFF.

CDR3 sequence: CASSLAQIYGYTF. CDR3 coding DNA: TGCGCCAGCAGCTTGGCACAGATCTATGGCTACACCTTC. The chain couples TRBV5-1 to TRBJ1-2; D remains unclear. The CDR3 sequence is 13 residues long. The V end lost 0 bases, the J end lost 4 bases, and 7 bases lay between the germline ends. Germline assignment: CDR1 SGHRS and CDR2 YFSETQ.

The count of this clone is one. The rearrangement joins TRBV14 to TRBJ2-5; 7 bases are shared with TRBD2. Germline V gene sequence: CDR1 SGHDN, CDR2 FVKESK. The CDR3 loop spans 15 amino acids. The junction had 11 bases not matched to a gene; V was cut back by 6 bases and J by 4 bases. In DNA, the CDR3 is TGTGCCAGCAGTCTGCTGGGCGGGGGAGGAGAGACCCAGTACTTC. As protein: CASSLLGGGGETQYF.

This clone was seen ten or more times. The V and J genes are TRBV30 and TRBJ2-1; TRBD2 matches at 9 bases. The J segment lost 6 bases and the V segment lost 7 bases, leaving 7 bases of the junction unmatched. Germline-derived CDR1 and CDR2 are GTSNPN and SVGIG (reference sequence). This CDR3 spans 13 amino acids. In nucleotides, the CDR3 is TGTGCCTTAGTAGCGGGAGTAGGCAATGAGCAGTTCTTC. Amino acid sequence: CALVAGVGNEQFF.

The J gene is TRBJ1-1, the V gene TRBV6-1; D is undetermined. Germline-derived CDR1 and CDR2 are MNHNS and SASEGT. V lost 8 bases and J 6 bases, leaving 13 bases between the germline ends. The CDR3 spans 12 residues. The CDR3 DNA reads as TGTGCCAGCCGAACGGAGTACGCTGAAGCTTTCTTT. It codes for CASRTEYAEAFF.

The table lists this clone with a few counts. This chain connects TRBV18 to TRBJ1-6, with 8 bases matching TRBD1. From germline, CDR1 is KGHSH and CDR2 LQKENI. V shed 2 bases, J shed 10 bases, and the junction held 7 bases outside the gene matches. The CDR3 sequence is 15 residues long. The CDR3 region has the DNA TGTGCCAGCTCACCAGGACAGGGCATAGGGTCACCCCTCCACTTT. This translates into CASSPGQGIGSPLHF.

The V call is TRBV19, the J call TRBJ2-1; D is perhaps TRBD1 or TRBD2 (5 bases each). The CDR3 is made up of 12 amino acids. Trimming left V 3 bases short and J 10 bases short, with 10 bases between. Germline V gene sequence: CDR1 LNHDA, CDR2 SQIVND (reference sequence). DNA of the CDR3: TGTGCCAGTAGTATGGGGGTCGGGGAGCAGTTCTTC. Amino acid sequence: CASSMGVGEQFF. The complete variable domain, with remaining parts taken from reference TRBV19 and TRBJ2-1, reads DGGITQSPKYLFRKEGQNVTLSCEQNLNHDAMYWYRQDPGQGLRLIYYSQIVNDFQKGDIAEGYSVSREKKESFPLTVTSAQKNPTAFYLCASSMGVGEQFFGPGTRLTVL.

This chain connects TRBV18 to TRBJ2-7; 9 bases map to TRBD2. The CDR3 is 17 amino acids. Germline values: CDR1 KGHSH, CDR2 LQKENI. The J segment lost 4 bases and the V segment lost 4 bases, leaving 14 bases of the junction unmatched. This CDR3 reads CASSLWREGRGRYEQYF. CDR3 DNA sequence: TGTGCCAGCTCACTCTGGCGGGAGGGCCGAGGAAGGTACGAGCAGTACTTC.

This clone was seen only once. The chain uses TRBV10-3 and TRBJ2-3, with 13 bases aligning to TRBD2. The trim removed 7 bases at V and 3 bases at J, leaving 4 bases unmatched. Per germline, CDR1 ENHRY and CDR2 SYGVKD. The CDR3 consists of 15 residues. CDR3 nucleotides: TGTGCCATCATGGGGACTAGCGGGACGACAGATACGCAGTATTTT. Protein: CAIMGTSGTTDTQYF.

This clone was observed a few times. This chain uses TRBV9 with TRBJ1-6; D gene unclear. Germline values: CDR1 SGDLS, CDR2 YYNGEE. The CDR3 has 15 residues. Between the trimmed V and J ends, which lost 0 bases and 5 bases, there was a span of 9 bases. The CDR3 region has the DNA TGTGCCAGCAGCGTAGCCGGACTGAATAATTCACCCCTCCACTTT. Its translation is CASSVAGLNNSPLHF.

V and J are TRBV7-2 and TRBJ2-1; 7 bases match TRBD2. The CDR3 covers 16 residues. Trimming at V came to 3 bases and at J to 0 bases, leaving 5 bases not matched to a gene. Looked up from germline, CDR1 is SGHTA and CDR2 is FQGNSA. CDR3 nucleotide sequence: TGTGCCAGCAGCTTGACAGCGGGGAGCTCCTACAATGAGCAGTTCTTC. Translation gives CASSLTAGSSYNEQFF.

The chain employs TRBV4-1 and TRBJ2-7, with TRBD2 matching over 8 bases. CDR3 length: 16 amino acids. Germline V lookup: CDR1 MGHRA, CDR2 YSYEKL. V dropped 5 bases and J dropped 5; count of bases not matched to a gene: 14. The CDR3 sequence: CASSGQMAGGEDEQYF. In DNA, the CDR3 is TGCGCCAGCAGCGGACAAATGGCGGGGGGCGAGGACGAGCAGTACTTC.

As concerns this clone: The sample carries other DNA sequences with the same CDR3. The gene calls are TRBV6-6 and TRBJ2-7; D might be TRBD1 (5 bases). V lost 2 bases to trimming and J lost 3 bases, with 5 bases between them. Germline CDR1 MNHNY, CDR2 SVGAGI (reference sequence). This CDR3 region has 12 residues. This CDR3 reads CASSYTGYEQYF. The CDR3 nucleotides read TGTGCCAGCAGTTACACAGGCTACGAGCAGTACTTC.

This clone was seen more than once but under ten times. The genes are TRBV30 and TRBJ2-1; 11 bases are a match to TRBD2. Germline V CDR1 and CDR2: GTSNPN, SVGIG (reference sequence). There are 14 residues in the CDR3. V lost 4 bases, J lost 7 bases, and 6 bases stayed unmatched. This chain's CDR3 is CAWIKTSGTNEQFF. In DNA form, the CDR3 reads TGTGCCTGGATCAAGACTAGCGGGACGAATGAGCAGTTCTTC.

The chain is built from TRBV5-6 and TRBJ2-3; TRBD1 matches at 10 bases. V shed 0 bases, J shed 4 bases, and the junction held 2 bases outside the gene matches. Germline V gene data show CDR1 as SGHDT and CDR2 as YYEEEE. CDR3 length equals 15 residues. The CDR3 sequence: CASSLGQGAADTQYF. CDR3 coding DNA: TGTGCCAGCAGCTTGGGACAGGGGGCAGCAGATACGCAGTATTTT.

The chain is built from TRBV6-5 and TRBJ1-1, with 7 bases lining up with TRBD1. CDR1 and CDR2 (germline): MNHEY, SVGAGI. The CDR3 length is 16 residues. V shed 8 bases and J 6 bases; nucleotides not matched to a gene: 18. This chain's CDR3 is CASCLNPKGAQAEAFF. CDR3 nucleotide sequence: TGTGCCAGCTGTTTGAATCCCAAGGGGGCGCAGGCTGAAGCTTTCTTT.

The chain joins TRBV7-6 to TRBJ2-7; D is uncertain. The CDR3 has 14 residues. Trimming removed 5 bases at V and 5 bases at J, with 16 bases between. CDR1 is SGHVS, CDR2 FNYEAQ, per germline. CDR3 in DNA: TGTGCCAGCAGCAACGGGTATTCCGTCGACGAGCAGTACTTC. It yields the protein CASSNGYSVDEQYF.